This entry lists 24 T cell receptor beta chains sequenced from one sample in a study of T-cell memory formation after mild COVID-19. TCRdb analysed the 5' RACE reads with MiXCR anew, one entry per CDR3 protein. This table holds 400,000 to 500,000 distinct CDR3 sequences, about 19% found once. What was sequenced was PBMCs or a T cell subset sorted from them (not recorded which). The receptors were gathered from an adult woman who had mild COVID-19 (a few samples of this study predate the infection). Cell type and time point are not known.

The chain is built from TRBV7-2 and TRBJ2-7; D might be TRBD2 (5 bases). The V and J ends lost 5 bases and 0 bases respectively, with 14 bases between them. This CDR3 is 15 amino acids long. CDR1 SGHTA and CDR2 FQGNSA come from the germline V gene. The CDR3 reads CASSVEATSSYEQYF. The CDR3 region has the DNA TGTGCCAGCAGCGTGGAGGCCACGAGCTCCTACGAGCAGTACTTC.

This clonotype was seen only a few times. The chain combines TRBV7-3 with TRBJ2-1; 13 bases fit TRBD2. V gave up 5 bases and J gave up 10 bases; unmatched junction bases: 14. Germline V gene lookup returns CDR1 SGHTA and CDR2 FQGTGA. The CDR3 runs to 17 residues. As DNA, the CDR3 is TGTGCCAGCAGCGTAGGGACTAGCGGGGACCTAAGGGTGGAGCAGTTCTTC. It translates to CASSVGTSGDLRVEQFF. Together with reference TRBV7-3 and TRBJ2-1, the CDR3 gives the full variable domain: GAGVSQTPSNKVTEKGKYVELRCDPISGHTALYWYRQSLGQGPEFLIYFQGTGAADDSGLPNDRFFAVRPEGSVSTLKIQRTERGDSAVYLCASSVGTSGDLRVEQFFGPGTRLTVL.

Only a few counts were recorded for this clonotype. The chain carries TRBV15 and TRBJ2-3; 11 positions match TRBD2. This CDR3 spans 17 amino acids. The germline V gene encodes CDR1 LNHNV and CDR2 YYDKDF (reference sequence). J was trimmed by 6 bases and V by 1 base; bases with no gene match: 9. In DNA, the CDR3 is TGTGCCACCAGCAGAGCAGATGAACTAGCGGGAGAGGATACGCAGTATTTT. Protein: CATSRADELAGEDTQYF.

The rearrangement links TRBV6-4 to TRBJ2-3, with 13 bases fitting TRBD2. CDR1 is MRHNA and CDR2 is SNTAGT in the germline V gene. Trimming cost V 5 bases and J 3 bases; bases outside gene matches: 5. This CDR3 is built from 16 residues. CDR3 bases: TGTGCCAGCAGTACAACGGGACTAGCGGGGACAGATACGCAGTATTTT. Translating it yields CASSTTGLAGTDTQYF.

The CDR3 DNA is TGCAGTGCTAGACAGGGGAGTTTGGACGAGCAGTACTTC. It is translated as CSARQGSLDEQYF. The chain has TRBV20-1 and TRBJ2-7, with D tentatively TRBD1 (6 bases). Germline V gives CDR1 DFQATT, CDR2 SNEGSKA (reference sequence). This CDR3 region has 13 residues. Trimming cost V 2 bases and J 5 bases, with 13 bases left between them.

This clonotype was seen more than once but under ten times. This rearrangement joins TRBV7-9 to TRBJ2-7; D is perhaps TRBD1 (5 bases). The V gene's germline CDR1 is SEHNR and CDR2 FQNEAQ (reference sequence). The CDR3 sequence is 16 residues long. V was cut by 4 bases and J by 1 base, with 17 bases left in between. This CDR3 reads CASSSTRWGASYEQYF. The DNA for the CDR3 is TGTGCCAGCAGCTCCACCCGCTGGGGCGCTTCCTACGAGCAGTACTTC.

The V and J genes are TRBV7-6 and TRBJ1-2; possible D gene TRBD1, 5 bases. Trimming shortened V by 1 base and J by 3 bases, and 12 bases separated the two germline ends. The germline gives CDR1 SGHVS, CDR2 FNYEAQ. The CDR3 has 15 amino acids. This chain's CDR3 is CASSLEGPQHYGYTF. In DNA, the CDR3 is TGTGCCAGCAGCTTAGAGGGACCGCAACACTATGGCTACACCTTC.

The V gene is TRBV4-1, the J gene TRBJ1-6; D remains unclear. Germline CDR1 and CDR2: MGHRA and YSYEKL. Trimming left V 4 bases short and J 8 bases short, with 18 bases between. The CDR3 contains 16 residues. The DNA of the CDR3 is TGCGCCAGCAGCCTATCATCCGGGGTTCGGGATTCACCCCTCCACTTT. Protein product: CASSLSSGVRDSPLHF.

The chain carries TRBV29-1 and TRBJ2-7, with D perhaps matching TRBD2 (6 bases). The length of the CDR3 is 13 residues. Trimming removed 0 bases from V and 7 bases from J, with 13 bases in between. The germline V gene has CDR1 SQVTM and CDR2 ANQGSEA. CDR3 in DNA: TGCAGCGTTGAAGATGCGAGGGCGGGGGAGCAGTACTTC. Protein: CSVEDARAGEQYF.

The V call is TRBV18, the J call TRBJ2-1; D call uncertain. The CDR3 spans 15 residues. The germline CDR1 and CDR2 sequences are KGHSH and LQKENI. Trimming cost V 3 bases and J 3 bases, with 12 bases left between them. CDR3 bases: TGTGCCAGCTCACCGTCAACGGGCGACTACAATGAGCAGTTCTTC. Its protein is CASSPSTGDYNEQFF.

This clonotype has a handful of counts. The chain has TRBV6-6 and TRBJ1-3; D might be TRBD1 (5 bases). The germline gives CDR1 MNHNY, CDR2 SVGAGI (reference sequence). The CDR3 length is 15 residues. Trimming left V 2 bases short and J 4 bases short, with 12 bases between. CDR3 region: CASSYGGEGGNTIYF. CDR3 coding DNA: TGTGCCAGCAGTTACGGGGGGGAAGGGGGAAACACCATATATTTT.

Only a few counts were recorded for this clonotype. The V gene is TRBV19, the J gene TRBJ1-1, with TRBD1 identical over 7 bases. CDR1 and CDR2 (germline): LNHDA, SQIVND (reference sequence). The CDR3 contains 14 residues. The trim removed 7 bases at V and 5 bases at J, leaving 10 bases unmatched. CDR3 bases: TGTGCCAGTACCCCGACAGGGATGGGTACTGAAGCTTTCTTT. This translates into CASTPTGMGTEAFF. Variable domain in full (rest from reference TRBV19 and TRBJ1-1): DGGITQSPKYLFRKEGQNVTLSCEQNLNHDAMYWYRQDPGQGLRLIYYSQIVNDFQKGDIAEGYSVSREKKESFPLTVTSAQKNPTAFYLCASTPTGMGTEAFFGQGTRLTVV.

The rearrangement uses TRBV27 and TRBJ2-3; the D is unclear. The V end was cut by 8 bases, the J end by 0 bases, with 6 bases between. The V gene's germline CDR1 is MNHEY and CDR2 SMNVEV (reference sequence). This CDR3 spans 12 amino acids. In DNA form, the CDR3 reads TGTGCCAGCCGGACCAGCACAGATACGCAGTATTTT. As protein: CASRTSTDTQYF.

This sequence joins TRBV15 and TRBJ2-2; perhaps TRBD1 as D (5 bases). Trimming stripped 3 bases from V and 0 bases from J, with 5 bases between. The CDR3 is 14 residues long. Germline V lookup: CDR1 LNHNV, CDR2 YYDKDF (reference sequence). CDR3 amino acids: CATSRTANTGELFF. The CDR3 DNA sequence: TGTGCCACCAGCAGGACAGCGAACACCGGGGAGCTGTTTTTT.

This clonotype was seen a handful of times. The rearrangement joins TRBV6-5 to TRBJ2-2, with TRBD2 matching 7 bases. V trimming: 0 bases; J trimming: 4 bases; junction bases outside the gene matches: 8. Germline loops: CDR1 MNHEY, CDR2 SVGAGI. The CDR3 spans 17 residues. This CDR3 is CASSYSGGGKITGELFF. The CDR3 DNA is TGTGCCAGCAGTTACTCGGGGGGAGGGAAAATCACCGGGGAGCTGTTTTTT.

The chain has TRBV7-8 and TRBJ1-6; D remains unclear. V lost 0 bases to trimming and J lost 8 bases, with 11 bases between them. Germline-derived CDR1 and CDR2 are SGHVS and FQNEAQ. The CDR3 runs 15 residues. The chain's CDR3 is CASSLAPPPDSPLHF. The CDR3 DNA sequence: TGTGCCAGCAGCTTAGCGCCGCCTCCAGATTCACCCCTCCACTTT.

J is TRBJ2-7 and V is TRBV18, with 7 bases matching TRBD1. J lost 0 bases, V lost 3 bases, and 11 bases had no gene match. The CDR3 is made up of 17 amino acids. Looked up from germline, CDR1 is KGHSH and CDR2 is LQKENI. CDR3 sequence (DNA): TGTGCCAGCTCACCCCTTCGGACAGGATCTAGCTCCTACGAGCAGTACTTC. Protein product: CASSPLRTGSSSYEQYF. Full variable domain (missing parts from reference TRBV18 and TRBJ2-7): NAGVMQNPRHLVRRRGQEARLRCSPMKGHSHVYWYRQLPEEGLKFMVYLQKENIIDESGMPKERFSAEFPKEGPSILRIQQVVRGDSAAYFCASSPLRTGSSSYEQYFGPGTRLTVT.

The rearrangement joins TRBV5-1 to TRBJ1-2; no firm D call. Germline V lookup: CDR1 SGHRS, CDR2 YFSETQ. The CDR3 has 14 residues. V lost 2 bases and J 6 bases, leaving 14 bases between the germline ends. CDR3 protein: CASSLDKGVHGYTF. For the CDR3, the DNA is TGCGCCAGCAGCTTAGACAAGGGAGTACATGGCTACACCTTC.

This clonotype was found once. The chain combines TRBV10-3 with TRBJ1-1; a possible D gene is TRBD1 (6 bases). Germline V gene lookup returns CDR1 ENHRY and CDR2 SYGVKD. Trimming cost V 0 bases and J 1 base, with 15 bases left between them. The CDR3 length is 17 residues. CDR3 region: CAISESGAGPENTEAFF. The CDR3 region has the DNA TGTGCCATCAGTGAGTCGGGGGCGGGGCCGGAGAACACTGAAGCTTTCTTT.

V and J are TRBV7-9 and TRBJ1-1, with 7 bases aligning to TRBD1. This CDR3 spans 15 amino acids. Losses at the gene ends were 2 bases for V and 5 bases for J; bases not matched to a gene: 8. Germline lookup yields CDR1 SEHNR and CDR2 FQNEAQ (reference sequence). CDR3 region: CASSLRQGTKTEAFF. The CDR3 coding sequence is TGTGCCAGCAGCTTACGACAGGGTACTAAGACTGAAGCTTTCTTT.

This clonotype was detected a few times. The chain has TRBV6-5 and TRBJ1-2; D is unresolved. The germline gives CDR1 MNHEY, CDR2 SVGAGI. Trimming shortened V by 0 bases and J by 1 base, and 12 bases separated the two germline ends. CDR3 length equals 16 residues. The CDR3 DNA sequence: TGTGCCAGCAGTTACTCGATAGGGCAATTTAACTATGGCTACACCTTC. Translated: CASSYSIGQFNYGYTF.

This clonotype was seen a handful of times. The CDR3 protein is CASSQLTGGTEAFF. The DNA for the CDR3 is TGCGCCAGCAGCCAACTGACAGGGGGCACTGAAGCTTTCTTT. This chain joins TRBV4-1 and TRBJ1-1; TRBD1 matches at 9 bases. V lost 2 bases to trimming and J lost 4 bases; unmatched junction nucleotides: 2. This CDR3 is built from 14 residues. Germline values: CDR1 MGHRA, CDR2 YSYEKL.

V gene TRBV24-1 combines with J gene TRBJ2-7; no clear D gene. The CDR3 has 14 amino acids. V shed 3 bases and J shed 3 bases, with 11 bases lying between them. Germline-derived CDR1 and CDR2 are KGHDR and SFDVKD. The CDR3 protein is CATSDRASIYEQYF. In DNA, the CDR3 is TGTGCCACCAGTGATCGGGCCAGTATCTACGAGCAGTACTTC.

This clonotype was picked up a small number of times. This chain joins TRBV30 and TRBJ2-5, with D perhaps TRBD1 (6 bases). The CDR3 is 15 amino acids. V was shortened by 4 bases and J by 0 bases, with 15 bases between the two germline ends. Germline assignment: CDR1 GTSNPN and CDR2 SVGIG (reference sequence). Here the CDR3 reads CAWKIQGFYQETQYF. For the CDR3, the DNA is TGTGCCTGGAAGATACAGGGCTTCTACCAAGAGACCCAGTACTTC.